Below, 24 T cell receptor beta chains from the same sample are listed, as sequenced in a study of naive and memory T cell subsets. A UMI-containing oligonucleotide was joined by 3' ligation to the TCR cDNA template. The SP2 primer and nested alpha and beta constant region primers amplified ligated cDNA in four rounds. MiXCR, run by TCRdb on the UMI-ligation and nested PCR reads, gives a single entry per CDR3 protein. This table holds about 26,000 distinct CDR3 sequences, about 5.2% found once. Material for sequencing was blood. Every receptor here comes from an adult in good health.

The rearrangement links TRBV5-6 to TRBJ2-1; TRBD1 agrees at 10 bases. The germline V gene encodes CDR1 SGHDT and CDR2 YYEEEE. The CDR3 totals 16 residues. Unmatched junction bases numbered 15, after V lost 6 bases and J lost 9 bases. For the CDR3, the DNA is TGTGCCAGCACCGCCTCGACAGGGGGCTCGGTCAGTGAGCAGTTCTTC. Amino acid sequence: CASTASTGGSVSEQFF. Together with reference TRBV5-6 and TRBJ2-1, the CDR3 gives the full variable domain: DAGVTQSPTHLIKTRGQQVTLRCSPKSGHDTVSWYQQALGQGPQFIFQYYEEEERQRGNFPDRFSGHQFPNYSSELNVNALLLGDSALYLCASTASTGGSVSEQFFGPGTRLTVL.

In this sample, this clonotype turned up many times. V gene TRBV29-1 combines with J gene TRBJ1-1; D perhaps matches TRBD1 (6 bases). Germline V gene data show CDR1 as SQVTM and CDR2 as ANQGSEA. This CDR3 comprises 13 residues. V was shortened by 4 bases and J by 3 bases, with 12 bases between the two germline ends. The chain's CDR3 is CSVGRGSDTEAFF. The CDR3 bases are TGCAGCGTTGGGAGGGGGTCGGACACTGAAGCTTTCTTT.

This clonotype was seen many times. This chain uses TRBV6-5 with TRBJ1-5; no reliable D call. Between the trimmed V and J ends, which lost 4 bases and 1 base, there was a span of 5 bases. This CDR3 region has 13 residues. Germline CDR1 reads MNHEY; CDR2 reads SVGAGI. The CDR3 reads CASSWGSNQPQHF. CDR3 bases: TGTGCCAGCAGTTGGGGAAGCAATCAGCCCCAGCATTTT.

This clonotype has ten or more counts. This chain joins TRBV7-9 and TRBJ2-3; D might be TRBD1 (5 bases). There are 16 residues in the CDR3. Germline V gene lookup returns CDR1 SEHNR and CDR2 FQNEAQ (reference sequence). V was clipped by 5 bases and J by 0 bases, with 15 bases between them. The CDR3 DNA is TGTGCCAGCAGCCGTTTACAGGTCACTAGCACAGATACGCAGTATTTT. This sequence encodes CASSRLQVTSTDTQYF.

This clonotype was picked up many times. The rearrangement joins TRBV27 to TRBJ2-1, with D perhaps TRBD1 (6 bases). Germline V gives CDR1 MNHEY, CDR2 SMNVEV (reference sequence). The CDR3 extends over 16 amino acids. V was trimmed by 7 bases and J by 0 bases, leaving 16 bases between them. The CDR3 region is CASTFIRGRSYNEQFF. The DNA for the CDR3 is TGTGCCAGCACCTTCATCAGGGGCCGCTCCTACAATGAGCAGTTCTTC.

This clonotype appeared many times. This CDR3 is CASSYLAGGYNEQFF. The DNA of the CDR3 is TGTGCCAGCAGTTATCTAGCGGGAGGCTACAATGAGCAGTTCTTC. The chain carries TRBV6-6 and TRBJ2-1; 11 bases are a match to TRBD2. The germline V gene has CDR1 MNHNY and CDR2 SVGAGI (reference sequence). Germline trimming cut 3 bases from V and 3 bases from J; bases unmatched to any gene: 1. The CDR3 consists of 15 residues.

This clonotype was found many times. The rearrangement links TRBV6-2 or TRBV6-3 to TRBJ2-1; 8 bases agree with TRBD2. The junction had 11 bases not matched to a gene; V was cut back by 8 bases and J by 8 bases. This CDR3 has 14 residues. Germline loops: CDR1 MNHEY, CDR2 SVGEGT. The CDR3 loop reads CASSPSGSGDEQFF. Written as DNA, the CDR3 is TGTGCCAGCTCCCCCAGCGGGAGCGGAGATGAGCAGTTCTTC.

By sample share, this clonotype is medium-sized. V gene TRBV29-1 combines with J gene TRBJ2-1; 11 nucleotides line up with TRBD1. The J segment lost 9 bases and the V segment lost 6 bases, leaving 7 bases of the junction unmatched. The CDR3 runs 13 residues. Germline lookup yields CDR1 SQVTM and CDR2 ANQGSEA. The CDR3: CSVVGQGEGEQFF. CDR3 DNA sequence: TGCAGCGTCGTGGGACAGGGGGAGGGTGAGCAGTTCTTC.

This clonotype was counted at least ten times. The chain combines TRBV10-3 with TRBJ2-1; perhaps TRBD2 as D (6 bases). The V and J ends lost 0 bases and 7 bases respectively, with 13 bases between them. The CDR3 is 15 amino acids. Germline loops: CDR1 ENHRY, CDR2 SYGVKD. CDR3 amino acids: CAISESGGGRNEQFF. CDR3 DNA: TGTGCCATCAGTGAGTCGGGGGGAGGACGGAATGAGCAGTTCTTC.

This clonotype was observed many times. The rearrangement joins TRBV20-1 to TRBJ1-4; D call uncertain. V lost 0 bases and J lost 4, with 21 bases in between. The germline gives CDR1 DFQATT, CDR2 SNEGSKA (reference sequence). This CDR3 is built from 18 residues. The DNA of the CDR3 is TGCAGTGCTAGAGATCCCGAGCAGGCGAGTCGACATAATGAAAAACTGTTTTTT. It codes for CSARDPEQASRHNEKLFF.

Worth noting for this clonotype: A junction end diverges from the germline sequence, so it may reflect a read error. V usage is TRBV7-7 and J usage is TRBJ2-1, with D unclear. The CDR3 has 13 amino acids. Germline assignment: CDR1 SSHAT and CDR2 FNYEAQ (reference sequence). CDR3 protein: CASSLALDNEQFF. CDR3 nucleotides: TGTGCTAGCAGCTTAGCTCTTGACAATGAGCAGTTCTTC.

There are many counts of this clonotype. The rearrangement uses TRBV6-2 or TRBV6-3 and TRBJ2-3; 14 positions agree with TRBD2. There are 17 residues in the CDR3. The J segment lost 4 bases and the V segment lost 5 bases, leaving 8 bases of the junction unmatched. Germline V CDR1 and CDR2: MNHEY, SVGEGT. CDR3 sequence reads: CASSRLAGGPVADTQYF. CDR3 DNA: TGTGCCAGCAGTAGACTAGCGGGAGGGCCTGTGGCAGATACGCAGTATTTT.

This clonotype was observed a handful of times. V usage is TRBV19 and J usage is TRBJ2-1; D uncertain. Germline V gene sequence: CDR1 LNHDA, CDR2 SQIVND (reference sequence). This CDR3 contains 13 residues. V lost 5 bases and J 13 bases, leaving 18 bases between the germline ends. As DNA, the CDR3 is TGTGCCAGTAGTCTACCGACTCAATACCACCAGTTCTTC. This gives the protein CASSLPTQYHQFF.

This clonotype was picked up many times. The chain uses TRBV2 and TRBJ1-4, with D possibly matching TRBD1 (6 bases). V was trimmed by 6 bases and J by 4 bases, leaving 18 bases between them. The CDR3 has 16 residues. CDR1 is SNHLY and CDR2 is FYNNEI in the germline V gene. The CDR3 region has the DNA TGTGCCAGCAGGGAGGGACATCTAAACGTTAATGAAAAACTGTTTTTT. Translation: CASREGHLNVNEKLFF.

This clonotype qualifies as medium-sized. The J gene is TRBJ2-1, the V gene TRBV9; D is perhaps TRBD2 (6 bases). The length of the CDR3 is 15 residues. The germline V and J ends were trimmed by 4 bases and 7 bases, with 18 bases remaining between them. In germline, CDR1 is SGDLS, CDR2 YYNGEE. CDR3 loop: CASSNFNGSDNEQFF. CDR3 DNA: TGTGCCAGCAGCAACTTCAACGGGAGTGATAATGAGCAGTTCTTC.

This clonotype was counted a single time. A much more abundant neighbour one base away suggests this may be a read error. The J gene is TRBJ1-4, the V gene TRBV6-5; D unclear. CDR3 size: 13 residues. Germline CDR1 and CDR2: MNHEY and SVGAGI. CDR3 sequence (DNA): TGTGCCATCAGTTTCACTTCGAGGGAAAAACTGTTTTTT. Its translation: CAISFTSREKLFF.

The table lists this clonotype with many counts. The V call is TRBV4-3, the J call TRBJ2-7; D ambiguous. Trimming stripped 1 base from V and 3 bases from J, with 13 bases between. The CDR3 contains 15 residues. CDR1 is LGHNA and CDR2 is YSLEER in the germline V gene. CDR3 region: CASSQGTAWGYEQYF. The DNA for the CDR3 is TGCGCCAGCAGCCAAGGAACAGCCTGGGGCTACGAGCAGTACTTC.

The chain uses TRBV28 and TRBJ2-7, with TRBD2 matching over 8 bases. This CDR3 is 15 amino acids long. CDR1 and CDR2 (germline): MDHEN, SYDVKM. With 3 bases clipped from V and 5 bases from J, the junction kept 9 bases outside the gene matches. CDR3 amino acids: CASSFTRGDTDEQYF. The CDR3, as DNA: TGTGCCAGCAGTTTTACGCGGGGGGATACAGACGAGCAGTACTTC.

This clonotype occurred a few times. DNA for the CDR3: TGTGCCAGCTCACCACAGGGGATGAGAGGGGCCAACGTCCTGACTTTC. Protein sequence: CASSPQGMRGANVLTF. The rearrangement links TRBV18 to TRBJ2-6; possibly TRBD1 for D (5 bases). Germline assignment: CDR1 KGHSH and CDR2 LQKENI. CDR3 length: 16 amino acids. V lost 1 base, J lost 4 bases, and 11 bases lay in between.

Many counts were recorded for this clonotype. The chain uses TRBV28 and TRBJ1-1; D gene unclear. In germline, CDR1 is MDHEN, CDR2 SYDVKM. Trimming removed 2 bases at V and 0 bases at J, with 1 base between. This CDR3 comprises 12 residues. The CDR3 nucleotides read TGTGCCAGCAGTTTACTGAACACTGAAGCTTTCTTT. Translated, it gives CASSLLNTEAFF.

The chain has TRBV5-1 and TRBJ2-6; D may be TRBD1 (7 bases). CDR1 is SGHRS and CDR2 is YFSETQ in the germline V gene. Deletions cut 4 bases from V and 12 bases from J, with 26 bases between. The length of the CDR3 is 17 residues. The CDR3 loop reads CASSPGTVLPGGAVLTF. For the CDR3, the DNA is TGCGCCAGCAGCCCCGGGACAGTGTTGCCCGGCGGGGCCGTCCTGACTTTC.

This clonotype has ten or more counts. This chain connects TRBV15 to TRBJ2-3; D gene ambiguous. The CDR3 contains 15 residues. Trimming took off 0 bases at V and 0 bases at J, with 7 bases between the two ends. CDR1 LNHNV and CDR2 YYDKDF come from the germline V gene (reference sequence). CDR3 DNA: TGTGCCACCAGCAGAGATGGGCTTAGCACAGATACGCAGTATTTT. The encoded protein is CATSRDGLSTDTQYF.

Within the sample, this clonotype is medium-sized. The V call is TRBV20-1, the J call TRBJ1-1; weak D call: TRBD1 (6 bases). Germline CDR1 and CDR2: DFQATT and SNEGSKA (reference sequence). Between the trimmed V and J ends, which lost 4 bases and 7 bases, there was a span of 31 bases. This CDR3 has 18 residues. CDR3 sequence reads: CSANYQDRGANFGGEAFF. As DNA, the CDR3 is TGCAGTGCTAATTATCAGGACAGAGGGGCCAATTTCGGGGGTGAAGCTTTCTTT.

Of note for this clonotype: Given a much more abundant clone one base away, this may be a read error. The rearrangement links TRBV9 to TRBJ2-1, with D perhaps TRBD1 or TRBD2 (5 bases each). In germline, CDR1 is SGDLS, CDR2 YYNGEE. The CDR3 length is 13 residues. V was trimmed by 4 bases and J by 6 bases, leaving 11 bases between them. CDR3 bases: TGTGCCAGCAGCTCGGGACGCCTCAATGAGCAGTTCTTC. This sequence encodes CASSSGRLNEQFF.